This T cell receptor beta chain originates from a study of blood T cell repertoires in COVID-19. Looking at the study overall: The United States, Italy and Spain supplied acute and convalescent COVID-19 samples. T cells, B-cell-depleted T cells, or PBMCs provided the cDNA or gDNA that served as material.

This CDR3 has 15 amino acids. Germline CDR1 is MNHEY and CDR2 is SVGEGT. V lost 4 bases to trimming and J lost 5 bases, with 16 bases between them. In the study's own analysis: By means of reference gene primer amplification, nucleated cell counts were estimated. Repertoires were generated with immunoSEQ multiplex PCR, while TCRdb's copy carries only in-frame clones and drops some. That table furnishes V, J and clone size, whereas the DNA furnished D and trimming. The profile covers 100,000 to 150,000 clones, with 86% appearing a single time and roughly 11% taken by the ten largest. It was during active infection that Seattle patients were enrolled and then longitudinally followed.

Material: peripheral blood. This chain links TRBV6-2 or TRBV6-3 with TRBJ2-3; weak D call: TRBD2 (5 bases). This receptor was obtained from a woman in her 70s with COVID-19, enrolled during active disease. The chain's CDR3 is CASSFLRARGDTQYF. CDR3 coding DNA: TGTGCCAGCAGTTTCCTCCGGGCCCGGGGAGATACGCAGTATTTT.